This T cell receptor beta chain emerged from a study of blood T cells in healthy people across ages. CDR1 SQVTM and CDR2 ANQGSEA come from the germline V gene. CDR3 length: 13 amino acids. Between the trimmed V and J ends, which lost 6 bases and 3 bases, there was a span of 12 bases. Through a sample-barcoded 5' primer and a J-beta primer mix, a second PCR was run for roughly 6 to 12 cycles. Each CDR3 protein gets one entry after TCRdb re-called the 5' RACE reads with MiXCR. The sample yields approximately 850,000 distinct CDR3 sequences, about 62% seen once. This clonotype was seen only a few times. Input material: blood. The V call is TRBV29-1, the J call TRBJ2-1; D perhaps matches TRBD1 (6 bases). The sequence was collected from a man aged 25-40 years in good health. The CDR3 DNA sequence: TGCAGCGTGGGGGACACCTTCTACAATGAGCAGTTCTTC. This gives the protein CSVGDTFYNEQFF.